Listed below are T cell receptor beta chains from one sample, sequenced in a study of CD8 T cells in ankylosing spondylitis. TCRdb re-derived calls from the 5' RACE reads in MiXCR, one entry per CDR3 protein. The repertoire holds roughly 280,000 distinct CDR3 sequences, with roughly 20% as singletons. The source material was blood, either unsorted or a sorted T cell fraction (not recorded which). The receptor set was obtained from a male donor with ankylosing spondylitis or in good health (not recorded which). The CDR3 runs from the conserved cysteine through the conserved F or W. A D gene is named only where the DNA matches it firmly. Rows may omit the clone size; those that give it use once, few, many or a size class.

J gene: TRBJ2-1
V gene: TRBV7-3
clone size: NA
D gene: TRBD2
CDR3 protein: CASSLNRGLAGGPGSYNEQFF
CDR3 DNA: TGTGCCAGCAGCTTAAACAGAGGGCTAGCGGGAGGGCCGGGTTCCTACAATGAGCAGTTCTTC

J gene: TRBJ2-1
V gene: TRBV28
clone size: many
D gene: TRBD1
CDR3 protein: CASRNRQGLVEQFF
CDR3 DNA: TGTGCCAGCAGAAATAGACAGGGGTTGGTTGAGCAGTTCTTC

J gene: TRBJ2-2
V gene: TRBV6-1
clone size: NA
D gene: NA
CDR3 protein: CASVRKSSGSGFNTGELFF
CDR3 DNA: TGTGCCAGCGTCCGAAAGTCCTCCGGGTCCGGATTTAACACCGGGGAGCTGTTTTTT

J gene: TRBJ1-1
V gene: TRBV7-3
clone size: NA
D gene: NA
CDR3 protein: CASSPGGKEAFF
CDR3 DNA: TGTGCCAGCAGCCCCGGGGGGAAAGAAGCTTTCTTT

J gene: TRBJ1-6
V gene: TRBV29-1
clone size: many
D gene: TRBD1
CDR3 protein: CSATTGQGNSPLHF
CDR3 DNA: TGCAGCGCCACCACGGGACAGGGTAATTCACCCCTCCACTTT

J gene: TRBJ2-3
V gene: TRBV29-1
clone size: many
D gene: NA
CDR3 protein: CSVDEKSTDTQYF
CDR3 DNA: TGCAGCGTTGACGAGAAGAGCACAGATACGCAGTATTTT

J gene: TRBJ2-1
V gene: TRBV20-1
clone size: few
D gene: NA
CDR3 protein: CSARDGGGAYNEQFF
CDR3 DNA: TGCAGTGCTAGAGATGGCGGGGGCGCATACAATGAGCAGTTCTTC

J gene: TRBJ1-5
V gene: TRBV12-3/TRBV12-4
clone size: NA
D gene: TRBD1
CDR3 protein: CASSRTGVGQPQHF
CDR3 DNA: TGTGCCAGCAGTCGAACAGGGGTCGGTCAGCCCCAGCATTTT

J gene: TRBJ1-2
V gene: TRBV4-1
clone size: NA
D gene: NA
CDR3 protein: CASSQDVGKDGGYTF
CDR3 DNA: TGCGCCAGCAGCCAAGATGTGGGGAAGGACGGTGGCTACACCTTC

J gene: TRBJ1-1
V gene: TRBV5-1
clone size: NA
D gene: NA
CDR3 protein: CASSLGAGIYDTEAFF
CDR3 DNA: TGCGCCAGCAGCTTGGGGGCAGGGATTTATGACACTGAAGCTTTCTTT

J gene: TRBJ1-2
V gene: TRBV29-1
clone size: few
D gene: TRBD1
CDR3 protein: CSVDVDRAFNGYTF
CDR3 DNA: TGCAGCGTTGACGTGGACAGGGCGTTCAATGGCTACACCTTC

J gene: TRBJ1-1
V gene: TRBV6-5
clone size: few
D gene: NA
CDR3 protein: CASSYLGRPTRRNTEAFF
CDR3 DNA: TGTGCCAGCAGTTACCTCGGCCGTCCGACAAGGCGTAACACTGAAGCTTTCTTT